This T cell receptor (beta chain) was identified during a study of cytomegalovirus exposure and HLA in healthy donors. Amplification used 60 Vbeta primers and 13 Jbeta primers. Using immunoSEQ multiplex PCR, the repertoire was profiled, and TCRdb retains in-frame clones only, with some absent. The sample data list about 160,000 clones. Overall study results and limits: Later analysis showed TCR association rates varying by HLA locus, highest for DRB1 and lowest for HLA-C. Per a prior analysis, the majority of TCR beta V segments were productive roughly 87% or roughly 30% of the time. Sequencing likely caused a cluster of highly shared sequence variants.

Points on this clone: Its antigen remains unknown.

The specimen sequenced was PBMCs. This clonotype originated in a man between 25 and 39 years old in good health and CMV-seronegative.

The CDR3 loop reads CASSSTGRFSYEQYF. The DNA for the CDR3 is TGTGCCAGCAGTTCTACAGGGCGATTCTCCTACGAGCAGTACTTC. The chain has TRBV7-9 and TRBJ2-7, with a tentative D call TRBD1 (6 bases). V was pared by 6 bases and J by 0 bases, with 15 bases between. The germline V gene has CDR1 SEHNR and CDR2 FQNEAQ (reference sequence). There are 15 residues in the CDR3.